Given below is one T cell receptor beta chain in context. TCRdb fed the 5' RACE reads into MiXCR, producing one record per CDR3 protein. The sample yields roughly 500,000 distinct CDR3 sequences, about a fifth seen once. This sample stems from a study of T cells after yellow fever vaccination. Trimming removed 0 bases at V and 5 bases at J, with 17 bases between. The germline gives CDR1 SGHNT, CDR2 YYREEE (reference sequence). This CDR3 is built from 16 residues. The sequencing used PBMCs, collected 15 days after the yellow fever booster vaccination. This chain connects TRBV5-4 to TRBJ2-5; a possible D gene is TRBD1 (6 bases). This TCR came from a man aged 25 to 40 who received the YFV17D yellow fever vaccine. This CDR3 is CASSLAGTGSYETQYF. The CDR3 region has the DNA TGTGCCAGCAGCTTGGCCGGTACAGGGAGTTACGAGACCCAGTACTTC.